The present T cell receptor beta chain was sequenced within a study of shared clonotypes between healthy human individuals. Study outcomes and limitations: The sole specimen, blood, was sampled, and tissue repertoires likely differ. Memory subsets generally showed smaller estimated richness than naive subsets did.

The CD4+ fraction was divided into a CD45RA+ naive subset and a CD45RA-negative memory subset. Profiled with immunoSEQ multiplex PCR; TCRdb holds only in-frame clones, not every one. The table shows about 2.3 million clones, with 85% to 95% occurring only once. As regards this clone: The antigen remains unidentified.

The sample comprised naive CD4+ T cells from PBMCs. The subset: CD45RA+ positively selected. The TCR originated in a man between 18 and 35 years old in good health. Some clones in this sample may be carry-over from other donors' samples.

For the CDR3, the DNA is TGTGCCAGCAGCTTAGGTGGCTGGGGTTCGAATGAAAAACTGTTTTTT. Encoded protein: CASSLGGWGSNEKLFF. The chain joins TRBV7-2 to TRBJ1-4; D remains ambiguous. V lost 1 base and J 5 bases, leaving 14 bases between the germline ends. Germline V gene sequence: CDR1 SGHTA, CDR2 FQGNSA. The CDR3 spans 16 residues.